The TCR beta chain under discussion was sequenced for a study of identical twins. TCRdb used MiXCR to reprocess the 5' RACE reads, holding one entry per CDR3 protein. The table shows under 450,000 distinct CDR3 sequences, with approximately 18% occurring only once. Germline V lookup: CDR1 SGHAT, CDR2 FQDESV (reference sequence). The CDR3 totals 14 residues. V lost 5 bases, J lost 0 bases, and 10 bases lay in between. Study outcomes and limitations: In drawing conclusions, the study used cross-sectional statistical analysis and did not follow the same donors.

In this sample, this clonotype turned up many times. What it recognizes is unknown. The rearrangement links TRBV11-1 to TRBJ1-2; tentative D call: TRBD1 (6 bases). The sequence was collected from a man aged 50 to 59 in good health. The specimen sequenced was naive T cells sorted from blood. The CDR3 nucleotides read TGTGCCAGCAGCAGGGACACTGCTAACTATGGCTACACCTTC. As protein: CASSRDTANYGYTF.